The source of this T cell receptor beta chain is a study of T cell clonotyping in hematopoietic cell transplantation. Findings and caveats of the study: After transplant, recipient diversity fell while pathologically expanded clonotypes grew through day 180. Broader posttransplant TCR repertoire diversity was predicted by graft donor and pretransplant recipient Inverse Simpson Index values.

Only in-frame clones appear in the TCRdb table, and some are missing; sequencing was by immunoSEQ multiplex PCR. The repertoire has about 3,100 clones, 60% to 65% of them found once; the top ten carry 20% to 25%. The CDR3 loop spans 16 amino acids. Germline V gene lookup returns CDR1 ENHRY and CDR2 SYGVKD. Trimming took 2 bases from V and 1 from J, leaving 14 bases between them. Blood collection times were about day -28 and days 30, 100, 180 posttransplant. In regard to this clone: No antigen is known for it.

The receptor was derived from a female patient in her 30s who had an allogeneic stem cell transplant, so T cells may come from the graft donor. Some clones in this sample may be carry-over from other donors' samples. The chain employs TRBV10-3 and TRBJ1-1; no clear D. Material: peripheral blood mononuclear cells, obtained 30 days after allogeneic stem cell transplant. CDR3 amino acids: CAISEGRWRANTEAFF. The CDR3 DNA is TGTGCCATCAGTGAGGGGCGGTGGAGGGCGAACACTGAAGCTTTCTTT.